These 3 T cell receptor beta chains were sequenced from one sample in a study of T-cell reconstitution after alpha-beta-depleted transplantation in children. The library targeted TCRbeta and was prepared with unique molecular identifiers. TCRdb re-called the PCR reads through MiXCR, storing one row per CDR3 protein. This sample carries about 980,000 distinct CDR3 sequences, about 26% of them seen once, and the ten largest clones take roughly 28%. The material was PBMCs, mostly from graft donor cells, obtained 360 days after TCRalphabeta/CD19-depleted stem cell transplant. The receptors originated from a boy less than two years old who had a stem cell transplant for SCID, so the T cells may come from the graft donor.

This clonotype was counted only a few times. The chain joins TRBV3-1 to TRBJ2-3, with unresolved D. This CDR3 is built from 17 residues. Trimming removed 0 bases at V and 3 bases at J, with 16 bases between. Germline loops: CDR1 LGHDT, CDR2 YNNKEL (reference sequence). DNA for the CDR3: TGTGCCAGCAGCCAAGATCGCGCGATGAGATGGACAGATACGCAGTATTTT. Translated: CASSQDRAMRWTDTQYF.

The genes are TRBV4-1 and TRBJ2-3; TRBD1 matches 8 bases. CDR1 MGHRA and CDR2 YSYEKL come from the germline V gene. V was pared by 5 bases and J by 8 bases, with 18 bases of the junction left unmatched. The CDR3 has 17 residues. The CDR3 DNA is TGCGCCAGCAGCGCCCGGTGGGTCAGGGGGCAAGTCCGTACGCAGTATTTT. Its protein is CASSARWVRGQVRTQYF.

This chain links TRBV29-1 with TRBJ2-7; D perhaps matches TRBD1 (6 bases). V was shortened by 2 bases and J by 5 bases, with 16 bases between the two germline ends. In germline, CDR1 is SQVTM, CDR2 ANQGSEA. The length of the CDR3 is 14 residues. CDR3 sequence: CSVETLGHIHEQYF. The CDR3 DNA is TGCAGCGTTGAAACCCTGGGACATATCCACGAGCAGTACTTC.